A single sample is the source of the 21 T cell receptor beta chains below, sequenced in a study of tumor and adjacent non-tumor tissue in lung cancer. The template was RNA from unsorted bulk tissue. More than 3 cm separated this lung sample from the edge of the tumor. TCRbeta libraries were built with three rounds of nested PCR, modified from ARM-PCR. TCRdb itself ran the multiplex PCR reads through MiXCR, one entry per CDR3 protein. The sample shows tens of thousands of distinct CDR3 sequences, 76% of them seen only once. Sequenced sample: distant non-tumor lung tissue. All receptors derive from a man aged 70-80 years with non-small cell lung cancer.

This clonotype was observed once. At one end, the junction sequence differs from germline, possibly due to a read error. The chain carries TRBV19 and TRBJ1-6; D not resolved. The CDR3 has 17 amino acids. Germline values: CDR1 LNHDA, CDR2 SQIVND (reference sequence). In nucleotides, the CDR3 is TGTGCCAGTAGTATCAAGTCGCTCCTACGGATTAATTCACCCCTCCATTTT. It is translated as CASSIKSLLRINSPLHF. The full variable domain, in which reference TRBV19 and TRBJ1-6 provide the parts outside the CDR3, is DGGITQSPKYLFRKEGQNVTLSCEQNLNHDAMYWYRQDPGQGLRLIYYSQIVNDFQKGDIAEGYSVSREKKESFPLTVTSAQKNPTAFYLCASSIKSLLRINSPLHFGNGTRLTVT.

The rearrangement joins TRBV11-1 to TRBJ1-6; D possibly corresponds to TRBD1 (6 bases). This CDR3 has 15 amino acids. The V and J ends lost 10 bases and 5 bases respectively, with 18 bases between them. Germline V gives CDR1 SGHAT, CDR2 FQDESV (reference sequence). The CDR3 DNA follows: TGTGCCAACAGATCCGGACAGCCTGATAATTCACCCCTCCACTTT. Amino acids: CANRSGQPDNSPLHF.

As regards this clonotype: One end of the junction fails to match germline, which may point to a read error. The CDR3 DNA reads TGTGCCAGCAGCTTAAATCCGGCAATCATCGGGGAACTGTTTTTT. This translates into CASSLNPAIIGELFF. The V and J genes are TRBV11-3 and TRBJ2-2, with D possibly being TRBD2 (5 bases). The CDR3 totals 15 residues. The germline V gene encodes CDR1 SGHNT and CDR2 YENEEA.

Worth noting for this clonotype: A read error may account for a junction end that differs from germline. V gene TRBV4-1 combines with J gene TRBJ1-3; TRBD1 might be the D (6 bases). The CDR3 consists of 16 residues. CDR1 MGHRA and CDR2 YSYEKL come from the germline V gene. CDR3 coding DNA: TGCGCCAGCAGCCAAGACAGGGGTATCTCTGGAAACAACATATATTTT. As protein: CASSQDRGISGNNIYF.

Notes on this clonotype: An end of the junction does not agree with germline; a read error may underlie this. V is TRBV6-1 and J is TRBJ2-1; tentatively, D is TRBD1 (6 bases). This CDR3 is built from 14 residues. Germline lookup yields CDR1 MNHNS and CDR2 SASEGT. CDR3 amino acids: CASSEATGSKEQFF. CDR3 bases: TGTGCAAGCAGTGAAGCGACAGGAAGCAAAGAGCAGTTCTTC.

As for this clonotype: Since a much larger clone is just one base distant, this may be a read error. The V call is TRBV11-2, the J call TRBJ2-4; D perhaps matches TRBD2 (5 bases). Germline V gives CDR1 SGHAT, CDR2 FQNNGV. This CDR3 comprises 14 residues. Trimming removed 5 bases from V and 8 bases from J, with 16 bases in between. CDR3 nucleotides: TGTGCCAGCAGCGTAATGGGTGCACTAGACATTCAGTACTTC. It is translated as CASSVMGALDIQYF.

As for this clonotype: A much larger clonotype is one base distant, so this may be a read error. The chain is built from TRBV6-5 and TRBJ2-7; no clear D gene. Matching the DNA end better, TRBJ2-1 makes the J call doubtful. The CDR3 is made up of 13 amino acids. The germline CDR1 and CDR2 sequences are MNHEY and SVGAGI. CDR3: CASSYRLTYEQFF. CDR3 bases: TGTGCCAGCAGTTACCGGCTGACCTACGAGCAGTTCTTC.

About this clonotype: One end of the junction does not line up with germline, which may come from a read error. The V call is TRBV6-5, the J call TRBJ2-1; D perhaps matches TRBD2 (5 bases). This CDR3 contains 11 residues. The germline CDR1 and CDR2 sequences are MNHEY and SVGAGI. The CDR3 here is CPSNTGNELFF. CDR3 bases: TGTCCCAGCAATACCGGGAATGAGCTGTTTTTC.

The CDR3 sequence is CASSKRLAVNALAKNIQYF. CDR3 DNA: TGTGCCAGTAGTAAGAGACTAGCGGTTAACGCGCTAGCCAAAAACATTCAGTACTTC. This chain uses TRBV19 with TRBJ2-4; 9 bases align to TRBD2. CDR1 is LNHDA and CDR2 is SQIVND in the germline V gene (reference sequence). The CDR3 extends over 19 amino acids. V lost 4 bases, J lost 0 bases, and 13 bases stayed unmatched.

For this clonotype: The CDR3 does not close with the conserved phenylalanine or tryptophan, likely indicating a read error. Written as DNA, the CDR3 is TGTCCCAGCAGCCCGGAGACAGTTGGGCAAGAGACCCAGTACTCC. Protein product: CPSSPETVGQETQYS. The chain uses TRBV11-2 and TRBJ2-5; possible D gene TRBD1, 5 bases. Per the germline V gene, CDR1 is SGHAT and CDR2 is FQNNGV. The CDR3 has 15 amino acids.

Of note for this clonotype: A junction end diverges from the germline sequence, so it may reflect a read error. This chain links TRBV19 with TRBJ1-2; the D is unclear. This CDR3 has 14 amino acids. Germline V gene sequence: CDR1 LNHDA, CDR2 SQIVND (reference sequence). The CDR3 loop reads CASTNRGQGYGYTF. CDR3 nucleotides: TGTGCCAGTACCAACCGAGGCCAAGGGTATGGCTACACGTTC.

A note on this clonotype: One end of the junction varies from germline; a read error may be responsible. The rearrangement links TRBV12-3 or TRBV12-4 to TRBJ1-3; TRBD1 agrees at 8 bases. The CDR3 loop spans 18 amino acids. The CDR3, as DNA: TGTGCCAGCAGTCGTCCCAGGACAGGGATCGGCTCTGAAAACAACATATATTTT. Its protein product is CASSRPRTGIGSENNIYF.

With respect to this clonotype: The junction differs from germline at one of its ends, possibly a read error. The chain combines TRBV6-2 or TRBV6-3 with TRBJ2-1; D perhaps matches TRBD1 (6 bases). Germline V gene data show CDR1 as MNHEY and CDR2 as SVGEGT. CDR3 length equals 13 residues. CDR3 bases: TGTGCCAGCAGTTATTCCCATAACCGAGGACAGATCTTC. It is translated as CASSYSHNRGQIF.

This clonotype was recorded only once. A read error may account for a junction end that differs from germline. The CDR3 DNA is TGTACCAGCGGCCAATGGACTAGCGGGAGGGCGGACACCGGGGAGCTGTTTTTT. Residues: CTSGQWTSGRADTGELFF. The chain employs TRBV4-2 and TRBJ2-2, with 15 bases that match TRBD2. CDR3 length: 18 amino acids. Germline loops: CDR1 LGHNA, CDR2 YNFKEQ.

With regard to this clonotype: One end of the junction does not line up with germline, which may come from a read error. The chain employs TRBV11-1 and TRBJ2-7; D remains unclear. CDR3 length: 15 amino acids. The germline gives CDR1 SGHAT, CDR2 FQDESV (reference sequence). The CDR3 nucleotides read TGTGCCAGCAGTTTAGAAGCTCCCACCTCCTACGGGCAGTACTTC. It translates to CASSLEAPTSYGQYF. Combining the CDR3 with reference TRBV11-1 and TRBJ2-7 gives the whole variable domain EAEVAQSPRYKITEKSQAVAFWCDPISGHATLYWYRQILGQGPELLVQFQDESVVDDSQLPKDRFSAERLKGVDSTLKIQPAELGDSAMYLCASSLEAPTSYGQYFGPGTRLTVT.

V is TRBV20-1 and J is TRBJ1-1; 7 bases match TRBD1. Germline lookup yields CDR1 DFQATT and CDR2 SNEGSKA (reference sequence). Unmatched junction bases numbered 16, after V lost 5 bases and J lost 4 bases. The CDR3 sequence is 16 residues long. DNA of the CDR3: TGCAGTGCTCCCCAAAAGGGGGCCAAAGGGAGCACTGAAGCTTTCTTT. Its protein product is CSAPQKGAKGSTEAFF.

In regard to this clonotype: This CDR3 is missing its conserved last phenylalanine or tryptophan, likely due to a read error. This sequence joins TRBV10-2 and TRBJ2-2; 8 nucleotides match TRBD2. Germline lookup yields CDR1 WSHSY and CDR2 SAAADI. The CDR3 runs 16 residues. Here the CDR3 DNA reads TGCGCCAGCAGACCAGACGGGGGGGGTAACACAGGGGAGCTGTTTTCT. This codes for CASRPDGGGNTGELFS.

The chain is built from TRBV24-1 and TRBJ1-2; TRBD1 aligns across 8 bases. This CDR3 contains 17 residues. V shed 7 bases and J 4 bases; nucleotides not matched to a gene: 16. Germline CDR1 reads KGHDR; CDR2 reads SFDVKD. CDR3 in amino acids: CATSDPLGQGKSYGYTF. CDR3 nucleotide sequence: TGTGCCACCAGCGATCCACTCGGACAGGGAAAGAGCTATGGCTACACCTTC.

The chain employs TRBV29-1 and TRBJ2-1, with 12 nucleotides matching TRBD2. The trim removed 4 bases at V and 6 bases at J, leaving 16 bases unmatched. The CDR3 spans 18 residues. CDR1 is SQVTM, CDR2 ANQGSEA, per germline. The chain's CDR3 is CSVVGILAGGSRGNEQFF. CDR3 DNA sequence: TGCAGCGTTGTAGGAATTCTAGCGGGAGGGTCCAGAGGCAATGAGCAGTTCTTC.

In this sample, this clonotype turned up a few times. This CDR3 fails to terminate in the conserved phenylalanine or tryptophan, so it likely reflects a read error. The chain recombines TRBV12-5 with TRBJ2-5, with 15 bases aligning to TRBD2. The junction had 4 bases not matched to a gene; V was cut back by 6 bases and J by 2 bases. Germline assignment: CDR1 LGHNT and CDR2 FRNRAP. The CDR3 contains 16 residues. The CDR3 loop reads CASGPGLAGGQETQYS. The CDR3 region has the DNA TGTGCTAGTGGACCCGGACTAGCGGGGGGGCAAGAGACCCAGTACTCC.

About this clonotype: An end of the junction differs from the germline gene, which may be a read error. The chain combines TRBV5-1 with TRBJ2-3; 8 bases fit TRBD2. Germline V lookup: CDR1 SGHRS, CDR2 YFSETQ. The CDR3 contains 17 residues. CDR3 in amino acids: CASSLVLLAEGSDTRYF. CDR3 nucleotide sequence: TGCGCCAGCAGCTTGGTGCTACTAGCGGAAGGGTCCGATACGCGGTATTTT.